Listed below are T cell receptor beta chains from one sample, sequenced in a study of control samples from healthy donors and cancer patients. The data were produced by immunoSEQ multiplex PCR, yet TCRdb's version contains in-frame clones alone and is incomplete. Of 100,000 to 150,000 clones listed, approximately 89% were seen once; the top ten hold about 7.6%. Material for sequencing was PBMCs. The receptors stem from a man aged 45 to 65 with head and neck cancer. Both conserved end residues are part of each CDR3. Fields, in order: V gene, clone size, J gene, D gene, CDR3 protein, CDR3 DNA. A D gene is named only where the DNA matches it firmly. Rows give clone size only sometimes, using once, few, many, or a class for an expanded clone.

>TRBV7-6|-|TRBJ2-5|-
CASSRTVQETQYF
TGTGCCAGCAGTCGGACAGTACAAGAGACCCAGTACTTC
>TRBV4-1|-|TRBJ2-5|TRBD1
CASSQGGQGRKTQYF
TGCGCCAGCAGCCAGGGAGGACAGGGGAGGAAGACCCAGTACTTC
>TRBV7-8|-|TRBJ1-1|-
CASSSREAALYPANTEAFF
TGTGCCAGCAGCTCAAGGGAGGCAGCTCTATACCCGGCGAACACTGAAGCTTTCTTT
>TRBV28|once|TRBJ1-5|-
CASTAQGFNQPQHF
TGTGCCAGCACAGCACAGGGTTTCAATCAGCCCCAGCATTTT
>TRBV24-1|-|TRBJ1-2|-
CATSEPSQGGYGYTF
TGTGCCACCAGTGAACCTTCACAGGGAGGCTATGGCTACACCTTC
>TRBV29-1|once|TRBJ2-5|-
CSVVRGGGQETQYF
TGCAGCGTTGTACGGGGAGGGGGCCAAGAGACCCAGTACTTC
>TRBV7-7|once|TRBJ2-2|-
CASSPYYTGNTGELFF
TGTGCCAGCAGCCCTTACTATACAGGGAACACCGGGGAGCTGTTTTTT
>TRBV11-3|-|TRBJ2-2|-
CATNPPANTGELFF
TGTGCCACCAACCCCCCAGCGAACACCGGGGAGCTGTTTTTT
>TRBV7-2|few|TRBJ2-7|-
CASSWGALSYEQYF
TGTGCCAGCAGCTGGGGGGCCCTCTCCTACGAGCAGTACTTC
>TRBV24-1|-|TRBJ2-1|TRBD2
CATGESGMANEQFF
TGTGCCACCGGTGAGAGCGGGATGGCGAATGAGCAGTTCTTC